Below, 20 T cell receptor beta chains from the same sample are listed, as sequenced in a study of OX40 agonist ivuxolimab in advanced cancers. Libraries were prepared by immunoSEQ multiplex PCR; TCRdb keeps only in-frame clonotypes and omits some of them. The table lists approximately 60,000 clones, over 65% of them singletons, with around 2.1% in the top ten. Sequencing was performed on CD4+ or CD8+ T cells sorted from blood, taken in a trial of the OX40 agonist ivuxolimab. These receptors came from an adult with an advanced solid tumor such as melanoma, head and neck, liver or kidney cancer.

This sequence joins TRBV7-3 and TRBJ2-3, with TRBD2 matching 11 bases. The V gene's germline CDR1 is SGHTA and CDR2 FQGTGA. The CDR3 has 17 amino acids. Trimming took 4 bases from V and 8 from J; bases not matched to a gene: 14. This chain's CDR3 is CASSSTQLAGGQSTQYF. CDR3 DNA: TGTGCCAGCAGCTCGACCCAATTAGCGGGGGGGCAGAGTACGCAGTATTTT.

The chain uses TRBV2 and TRBJ2-3; perhaps TRBD2 as D (7 bases). CDR3 size: 14 residues. V was cut by 7 bases and J by 2 bases, with 13 bases left in between. The V gene's germline CDR1 is SNHLY and CDR2 FYNNEI. Here the CDR3 DNA reads TGTGCCAGCAAGGGGGGGCAAGTCACAGATACGCAGTATTTT. This codes for CASKGGQVTDTQYF.

The CDR3 is CSVGQGFRGYEQYF. DNA for the CDR3: TGCAGCGTGGGACAGGGTTTCAGGGGCTACGAGCAGTACTTC. This chain links TRBV29-1 with TRBJ2-7; 9 nucleotides line up with TRBD1. CDR1 is SQVTM and CDR2 is ANQGSEA in the germline V gene. The V segment lost 6 bases and the J segment 3 bases; nucleotides outside the gene matches: 9. The CDR3 is made up of 14 amino acids.

This clone was detected only once. This chain connects TRBV5-6 to TRBJ1-4; 8 positions agree with TRBD1. Trimming at V came to 4 bases and at J to 8 bases, leaving 4 bases not matched to a gene. This CDR3 is 13 amino acids long. Per the germline V gene, CDR1 is SGHDT and CDR2 is YYEEEE. The CDR3 DNA reads as TGTGCCAGCAGCCGGGGACAGGCCGAAAAACTGTTTTTT. It translates to CASSRGQAEKLFF.

This chain uses TRBV6-5 with TRBJ1-5; no reliable D call. V lost 5 bases and J 5 bases, leaving 10 bases between the germline ends. The CDR3 has 13 residues. CDR1 is MNHEY and CDR2 is SVGAGI in the germline V gene. The CDR3 spells CASSETRDQPQHF. The CDR3 bases are TGTGCCAGCAGTGAAACGAGGGATCAGCCCCAGCATTTT.

J is TRBJ1-1 and V is TRBV15; D unclear. CDR1 is LNHNV and CDR2 is YYDKDF in the germline V gene (reference sequence). V was trimmed by 0 bases and J by 4 bases, leaving 12 bases between them. This CDR3 is built from 15 residues. In DNA form, the CDR3 reads TGTGCCACCAGCAGAGATCTGACGGCGGGCACTGAAGCTTTCTTT. Translating gives CATSRDLTAGTEAFF.

This clone was observed once. The CDR3 reads CASSLRRGQGRQFF. Here the CDR3 DNA reads TGTGCCAGCAGCTTACGCCGGGGACAGGGGAGGCAGTTCTTC. V gene TRBV11-2 combines with J gene TRBJ2-1; 10 nucleotides line up with TRBD1. This CDR3 is 14 amino acids long. Trimming at V came to 2 bases and at J to 12 bases, leaving 7 bases not matched to a gene. Germline V gene sequence: CDR1 SGHAT, CDR2 FQNNGV.

V and J are TRBV4-1 and TRBJ2-3; 8 bases align to TRBD2. The CDR3 is made up of 16 amino acids. The junction had 10 bases not matched to a gene; V was cut back by 1 base and J by 7 bases. Germline-derived CDR1 and CDR2 are MGHRA and YSYEKL. Here the CDR3 DNA reads TGCGCCAGCAGCCAAGGGGTCGGGGGGGTCCGAAATACGCAGTATTTT. It yields the protein CASSQGVGGVRNTQYF.

The chain joins TRBV25-1 to TRBJ1-1; D unclear. The germline V gene has CDR1 MGHDK and CDR2 SYGVNS. The V and J ends lost 1 base and 9 bases respectively, with 12 bases between them. The CDR3 loop spans 13 amino acids. The CDR3 region is CASSEWVHRKAFF. The CDR3 nucleotides read TGTGCCAGCAGTGAATGGGTCCACCGAAAAGCTTTCTTT.

This chain uses TRBV10-3 with TRBJ2-7; D is perhaps TRBD2 (5 bases). The CDR3 length is 14 residues. Germline CDR1 and CDR2: ENHRY and SYGVKD. Trimming removed 6 bases at V and 5 bases at J, with 17 bases between. In DNA form, the CDR3 reads TGTGCCATCAGAGGTAGCGTCTTTACCCACGAGCAGTACTTC. Protein: CAIRGSVFTHEQYF.

V gene TRBV7-3 combines with J gene TRBJ2-6; D is ambiguous. The CDR3 totals 14 residues. V lost 5 bases, J lost 7 bases, and 12 bases lay in between. CDR1 is SGHTA and CDR2 is FQGTGA in the germline V gene. The CDR3: CASSPSPSANVLTF. In DNA form, the CDR3 reads TGTGCCAGCAGCCCCAGCCCGAGCGCCAACGTCCTGACTTTC.

The chain uses TRBV18 and TRBJ2-1; 12 bases match TRBD2. Germline V gene sequence: CDR1 KGHSH, CDR2 LQKENI. Trimming removed 5 bases from V and 6 bases from J; junction bases left unmatched: 8. The CDR3 loop spans 16 amino acids. CDR3 in DNA: TGTGCCAGCTCATCAATGGGACTAGCGGGCATCAATGAGCAGTTCTTC. As protein: CASSSMGLAGINEQFF.

V gene TRBV7-9 combines with J gene TRBJ2-5, with D perhaps matching TRBD2 (5 bases). Germline lookup yields CDR1 SEHNR and CDR2 FQNEAQ (reference sequence). Trimming removed 4 bases from V and 9 bases from J, with 15 bases in between. The CDR3 is 13 amino acids. The CDR3 here is CASSSASEVAQYF. The CDR3 coding sequence is TGTGCCAGCAGCTCCGCCTCGGAGGTGGCCCAGTACTTC. The full variable domain, completed using reference TRBV7-9 and TRBJ2-5, is DTGVSQNPRHKITKRGQNVTFRCDPISEHNRLYWYRQTLGQGPEFLTYFQNEAQLEKSRLLSDRFSAERPKGSFSTLEIQRTEQGDSAMYLCASSSASEVAQYFGPGTRLLVL.

The chain carries TRBV5-1 and TRBJ2-2; D uncertain. V gave up 3 bases and J gave up 5 bases, with 11 bases separating them. The CDR3 runs 14 residues. Per the germline V gene, CDR1 is SGHRS and CDR2 is YFSETQ. CDR3 region: CASSSSVDTGELFF. The CDR3 DNA follows: TGCGCCAGCAGCTCGTCCGTGGATACCGGGGAGCTGTTTTTT. Based on the CDR3 plus reference TRBV5-1 and TRBJ2-2, the full variable domain is KAGVTQTPRYLIKTRGQQVTLSCSPISGHRSVSWYQQTPGQGLQFLFEYFSETQRNKGNFPGRFSGRQFSNSRSEMNVSTLELGDSALYLCASSSSVDTGELFFGEGSRLTVL.

The CDR3 loop reads CAWSVQWGRNEQFF. In DNA, the CDR3 is TGTGCCTGGAGTGTCCAGTGGGGGAGGAATGAGCAGTTCTTC. This rearrangement joins TRBV30 to TRBJ2-1, with D maybe TRBD2 (6 bases). Trimming left V 0 bases short and J 7 bases short, with 13 bases between. This CDR3 is built from 14 residues. Germline V CDR1 and CDR2: GTSNPN, SVGIG (reference sequence). Filled out from reference TRBV30 and TRBJ2-1, the complete variable domain reads SQTIHQWPATLVQPVGSPLSLECTVEGTSNPNLYWYRQAAGRGLQLLFYSVGIGQISSEVPQNLSASRPQDRQFILSSKKLLLSDSGFYLCAWSVQWGRNEQFFGPGTRLTVL.

The genes are TRBV5-1 and TRBJ2-5; tentative D call: TRBD1 (5 bases). CDR1 SGHRS and CDR2 YFSETQ come from the germline V gene. V gave up 3 bases and J gave up 4 bases, with 13 bases separating them. The CDR3 has 14 amino acids. The CDR3 nucleotides read TGCGCCAGCAGCTCAGGGTTTTTGGGAGAGACCCAGTACTTC. Translation gives CASSSGFLGETQYF.

The V call is TRBV7-9, the J call TRBJ1-5; 8 positions match TRBD1. Germline V gene lookup returns CDR1 SEHNR and CDR2 FQNEAQ (reference sequence). The CDR3 contains 13 residues. With V trimmed by 2 bases and J by 6 bases, 0 bases remained unmatched. The CDR3 reads CASSLQGAQPQHF. The CDR3 coding sequence is TGTGCCAGCAGCTTACAGGGGGCTCAGCCCCAGCATTTT.

The chain is built from TRBV13 and TRBJ2-5; 10 nucleotides match TRBD2. The J call may be faulty, since TRBJ2-7 better matches the DNA end. The CDR3 is 14 amino acids. The V gene's germline CDR1 is PRHDT and CDR2 FYEKMQ (reference sequence). CDR3 coding DNA: TGTGCCAGCAGTCGACTAGCGGGTAGCTACGAGCAGTACTTC. It yields the protein CASSRLAGSYEQYF.

This rearrangement joins TRBV5-8 to TRBJ1-2, with 8 bases fitting TRBD1. The CDR3 covers 12 residues. In germline, CDR1 is SGHTS, CDR2 YDEGEE. J lost 8 bases, V lost 4 bases, and 4 bases had no gene match. The DNA of the CDR3 is TGTGCCAGCAGCCTCAGGGGGCTCGGCTACACCTTC. It is translated as CASSLRGLGYTF.

The genes are TRBV4-1 and TRBJ2-2; 7 nucleotides match TRBD1. CDR3 size: 17 residues. Per germline, CDR1 MGHRA and CDR2 YSYEKL. V lost 0 bases to trimming and J lost 4 bases; unmatched junction nucleotides: 8. The CDR3 DNA is TGCGCCAGCAGCCAAGATTTTAGGGGGCCGAGCACCGGGGAGCTGTTTTTT. Protein product: CASSQDFRGPSTGELFF.